The rows below give T cell receptor beta chains drawn from one sample of a study of T cells in Graves' hyperthyroidism and ophthalmopathy. One entry per CDR3 protein results from TCRdb running MiXCR on the multiplex PCR reads. Of fewer than 450,000 distinct CDR3 sequences in the sample, approximately 18% were seen once. Sequenced material: blood. These receptors were obtained from a man between 18 and 29 years old with Graves' ophthalmopathy. Each CDR3 is given without its conserved first and last residue.

length: 11; V: TRBV20-1; J: TRBJ2-7; CDR3: SADRDTGYEQY
length: 12; V: TRBV5-1; J: TRBJ2-7; CDR3: ASSLDPPGYEQY
length: 10; V: TRBV28; J: TRBJ1-6; CDR3: ASTAGRSPLH
length: 13; V: TRBV11-2; J: TRBJ2-3; CDR3: ASSLGPLSMDTQY
length: 14; V: TRBV7-9; J: TRBJ2-1; CDR3: ASTRASGGAGDEQF
length: 11; V: TRBV4-1; J: TRBJ1-5; CDR3: ASSQTGEGPQH
length: 12; V: TRBV7-8; J: TRBJ2-1; CDR3: ATTTPGQGAEQF
length: 15; V: TRBV6-2/TRBV6-3; J: TRBJ2-5; CDR3: ASSYGASGGIQETQY
length: 12; V: TRBV2; J: TRBJ1-3; CDR3: ASSEMTSGNTIY
length: 13; V: TRBV20-1; J: TRBJ2-4; CDR3: SAGGTGEGKNIQY
length: 17; V: TRBV11-3; J: TRBJ2-3; CDR3: ASSLDPWTSGGPPDTQY
length: 10; V: TRBV7-6; J: TRBJ1-1; CDR3: ASSLAGSEAF
length: 15; V: TRBV27; J: TRBJ2-2; CDR3: ASSPIHFRRQYGELF
length: 11; V: TRBV11-1; J: TRBJ2-3; CDR3: ASRGEPADTQY
length: 11; V: TRBV11-1; J: TRBJ1-1; CDR3: ASSFLMNTEAF
length: 18; V: TRBV28; J: TRBJ2-5; CDR3: ASSLPGKSSGGAFGETQY
length: 12; V: TRBV2; J: TRBJ1-3; CDR3: ASFLWSPGNTIY
length: 12; V: TRBV19; J: TRBJ2-1; CDR3: ASSPGRIYNEQF
length: 15; V: TRBV20-1; J: TRBJ2-3; CDR3: SARGGETSLSTDTQY
length: 12; V: TRBV18; J: TRBJ1-6; CDR3: ASSRQLQDSPLH
length: 12; V: TRBV12-3/TRBV12-4; J: TRBJ2-6; CDR3: ASHPRGGANVLT
length: 11; V: TRBV29-1; J: TRBJ1-2; CDR3: SVSTRLVYGYT
length: 9; V: TRBV2; J: TRBJ1-2; CDR3: ASSDWDGYT
length: 13; V: TRBV4-2; J: TRBJ2-1; CDR3: ASSQYAGGPNEQF
length: 13; V: TRBV20-1; J: TRBJ1-6; CDR3: SADRRGEVSSPLH
length: 10; V: TRBV7-2; J: TRBJ2-7; CDR3: ASTSGFYEQY
length: 12; V: TRBV7-2; J: TRBJ2-3; CDR3: ASSFSKGTDTQY
length: 14; V: TRBV12-3/TRBV12-4; J: TRBJ2-1; CDR3: ASSSPSGGPHNEQF
length: 14; V: TRBV5-5; J: TRBJ2-1; CDR3: ASSLAVGALYNEQF
length: 9; V: TRBV12-3/TRBV12-4; J: TRBJ2-5; CDR3: ASSPTGTQY
length: 12; V: TRBV3-1; J: TRBJ2-4; CDR3: ASTPAGGSGIQY
length: 15; V: TRBV5-1; J: TRBJ2-2; CDR3: ASSLAPLAGDTGELF
length: 12; V: TRBV7-2; J: TRBJ2-1; CDR3: ASSSRTGGNEQF